The source of this T cell receptor (beta chain) is a study of T cells after yellow fever vaccination. The CDR3 runs 14 residues. Germline V gene lookup returns CDR1 SGHTA and CDR2 FQGNSA. The V end lost 7 bases, the J end lost 1 base, and 11 bases lay between the germline ends. TCRdb re-called the 5' RACE reads through MiXCR, storing one row per CDR3 protein. Of 300,000 to 350,000 distinct CDR3 sequences listed, roughly 4.3% are singletons. This clonotype was counted ten times or more. Its antigen is as yet unknown. Study-level results: Clones that expanded after primary vaccination mostly reappeared after the booster (96% CD4, 80% to 90% CD8).

This chain connects TRBV7-2 to TRBJ2-1; possibly TRBD1 for D (6 bases). The TCR sequence derives from a man aged 18 to 29 who received the YFV17D yellow fever vaccine. The sequenced sample was PBMCs, obtained 15 days after the yellow fever booster vaccination. The CDR3 protein is CASTRTASYNEQFF. CDR3 nucleotide sequence: TGTGCCAGCACCCGGACAGCTTCCTACAATGAGCAGTTCTTC.